These 7 T cell receptor beta chains share one sample of origin, sequenced in a study of cytomegalovirus exposure and HLA in healthy donors. Here immunoSEQ multiplex PCR was the method, and the copy in TCRdb shows in-frame clones only, minus some. The sample carries some 80,000 clones, 85% to 95% recorded once. The specimen sequenced was PBMCs. The receptor set was obtained from a woman under 30 in good health and CMV-seronegative.

This clone was seen once. The chain joins TRBV5-1 to TRBJ1-4, with 7 bases that match TRBD1. CDR1 is SGHRS and CDR2 is YFSETQ in the germline V gene. Trimming cost V 4 bases and J 3 bases; bases outside gene matches: 9. This CDR3 spans 16 amino acids. CDR3 loop: CASSQTGQASNEKLFF. CDR3 nucleotides: TGCGCCAGCAGCCAGACTGGACAGGCCTCTAATGAAAAACTGTTTTTT.

The rearrangement uses TRBV19 and TRBJ2-7; D perhaps matches TRBD1 (5 bases). CDR3 length: 13 amino acids. V shed 5 bases and J shed 6 bases, with 14 bases lying between them. CDR1 is LNHDA and CDR2 is SQIVND in the germline V gene (reference sequence). CDR3 in amino acids: CASSFQGHSEQYF. In nucleotides, the CDR3 is TGTGCCAGTAGTTTCCAGGGTCATAGCGAGCAGTACTTC. Full variable domain (outside the CDR3, taken from reference TRBV19 and TRBJ2-7): DGGITQSPKYLFRKEGQNVTLSCEQNLNHDAMYWYRQDPGQGLRLIYYSQIVNDFQKGDIAEGYSVSREKKESFPLTVTSAQKNPTAFYLCASSFQGHSEQYFGPGTRLTVT.

This chain connects TRBV6-1 to TRBJ2-7; TRBD1 matches 8 bases. V dropped 5 bases and J dropped 0; count of bases not matched to a gene: 6. Germline values: CDR1 MNHNS, CDR2 SASEGT. This CDR3 is 15 amino acids long. CDR3 sequence (DNA): TGTGCCAGCAGTCAAAGACAGGGGAGCTCCTACGAGCAGTACTTC. It specifies CASSQRQGSSYEQYF.

The chain has TRBV11-2 and TRBJ2-1, with 8 bases that match TRBD1. CDR3 length: 16 residues. J lost 4 bases, V lost 4 bases, and 9 bases had no gene match. CDR1 is SGHAT, CDR2 FQNNGV, per germline. CDR3 sequence: CASSSTVGQAYNEQFF. The DNA for the CDR3 is TGTGCCAGCAGCTCCACCGTGGGACAGGCTTACAATGAGCAGTTCTTC.

The V and J genes are TRBV19 and TRBJ1-1; unclear D gene. This CDR3 spans 12 amino acids. Germline CDR1 reads LNHDA; CDR2 reads SQIVND (reference sequence). V gave up 1 base and J gave up 7 bases, with 7 bases separating them. CDR3 sequence: CASSIGGFEAFF. Written as DNA, the CDR3 is TGTGCCAGTAGTATAGGAGGGTTTGAAGCTTTCTTT.

The chain uses TRBV11-2 and TRBJ1-1; a possible D gene is TRBD1 (6 bases). CDR1 is SGHAT, CDR2 FQNNGV, per germline. This CDR3 contains 13 residues. V was shortened by 3 bases and J by 3 bases, with 8 bases between the two germline ends. DNA for the CDR3: TGTGCCAGCAGCTTCACAGGGTACACTGAAGCTTTCTTT. Encoded protein: CASSFTGYTEAFF. The full variable domain, in which reference TRBV11-2 and TRBJ1-1 provide the parts outside the CDR3, is EAGVAQSPRYKIIEKRQSVAFWCNPISGHATLYWYQQILGQGPKLLIQFQNNGVVDDSQLPKDRFSAERLKGVDSTLKIQPAKLEDSAVYLCASSFTGYTEAFFGQGTRLTVV.

The V and J genes are TRBV7-8 and TRBJ1-4, with D possibly TRBD1 on 6 matching bases. The germline V gene encodes CDR1 SGHVS and CDR2 FQNEAQ. The V gene lost 6 bases and the J gene lost 4 bases, with 18 bases spanning the gap. CDR3 size: 16 residues. The CDR3 DNA sequence: TGTGCCAGCAGTCCCTCGCTGGGACAACGTAATGAAAAACTGTTTTTT. This sequence encodes CASSPSLGQRNEKLFF.